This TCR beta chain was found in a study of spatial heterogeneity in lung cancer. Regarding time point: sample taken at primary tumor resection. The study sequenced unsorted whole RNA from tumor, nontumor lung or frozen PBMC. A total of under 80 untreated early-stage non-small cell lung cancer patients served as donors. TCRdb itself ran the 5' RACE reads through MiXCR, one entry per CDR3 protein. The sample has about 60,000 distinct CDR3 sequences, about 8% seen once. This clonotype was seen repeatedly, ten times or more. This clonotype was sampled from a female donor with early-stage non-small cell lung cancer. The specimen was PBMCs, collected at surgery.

DNA of the CDR3: TGTGCCAGCAGCGTAACAGGGGCGGTCGGCATTCAGTACTTC. It yields the protein CASSVTGAVGIQYF. This sequence joins TRBV14 and TRBJ2-4, with 7 bases aligning to TRBD1. V gave up 5 bases and J gave up 9 bases; unmatched junction bases: 10. Looked up from germline, CDR1 is SGHDN and CDR2 is FVKESK. CDR3 length: 14 residues.